This record concerns one T cell receptor (beta chain) sequence. What this receptor recognizes is not known. Base qualities are not recorded, but no much larger clone differs from it by a single base. Within the sample, other DNA sequences also encode this same CDR3. This sample is drawn from a study of blood T cell repertoires in COVID-19 (TCRdb year 2020). Looking at the study overall: Samples covering the acute and convalescent phases of COVID-19 were provided by collaborators in the United States, Italy and Spain. The dataset comprised deeply sampled blood TCRbeta repertoires from subjects exposed to, actively infected with, or recovered from COVID-19. HLA class I and class II types, where available, came from metadata supplied by the sample provider rather than from assay-based typing. Sample metadata almost always included a de-identified subject ID, COVID-19 status, age in years and sex. The prospective study material was composed of cDNA or gDNA derived from T cells, B-cell-depleted T cells, or PBMCs. A freely available public database, intended as a resource for researchers studying the immune response to SARS-CoV-2, is where the repertoires were released. Samples were obtained from the ongoing ImmuneRACE study (first 160 participants) and from 1,200 or so subjects provided by 6 global collaborators. The paper's findings and limits, for the study overall: The quantity of clinical and demographic metadata differed by source and by participant and was supplied without curation.

CDR1 and CDR2 were assigned from the germline V gene as SQVTM and ANQGSEA. Inclusive of the bounding cysteine and phenylalanine, the CDR3 is 12 residues long. The sequence is cut down to CDR3 DNA, 36 bases in frame from base 1. V loses 5 bases at its end and J loses 8 bases; junction bases beyond the gene matches: 6. In the prospective study, participants were about 18 to 90 years old, resided in fewer than 25 geographic areas of the United States, and were enrolled through a virtual design. To assign participants to cohorts, the prospective study relied on clinical history that participants themselves reported in a screening survey and a study questionnaire. Recovered participants in ImmuneRACE Cohort 3 were defined as having two consecutive negative NP/OP PCR tests, clearance from a healthcare professional, or resolution of symptoms. Mobile phlebotomists in the prospective study collected whole blood, serum and a nasopharyngeal or oropharyngeal swab from every participant. Prospective study participants could optionally give additional blood draws and questionnaires over a roughly 2-month period. Prospective study blood samples were shipped either frozen or at room temperature before DNA extraction.

TCRbeta CDR3 regions were amplified from genomic DNA using the immunoSEQ Assay, a bias-controlled multiplex PCR. For the original study's pipeline: The number of nucleated cells in each sample was estimated by amplification of reference gene primers within the assay. Sequence reads were collapsed and filtered to measure the absolute abundance of every unique TCRbeta CDR3 rearrangement. For each sample, productive Simpson clonality was calculated as the square root of Simpson's diversity index across productive rearrangements. TCRdb took over this immuneACCESS table, retaining in-frame rearrangements with V and J assigned. Such tables are incomplete; in checked studies, under half of the missing clones stem from an unresolved V gene, and the remainder is unexplained. V and J calls and clone size are as listed in that table; D and trimming were resolved from the DNA. The sample table holds 300,000 to 350,000 clones, of which 75% to 90% were seen once. The top ten hold around 2.2% of the sample.

The TCR sequence derives from a young man who had recovered from COVID-19. Sequenced sample: PBMCs or T cells enriched from blood (not recorded which). The chain is encoded by TRBV29-1 joined to TRBJ1-2; 9 nucleotides in the junction match TRBD1. Here the CDR3 is given as CSVSTGGSGYTF. The nucleotide sequence reads TGCAGCGTTTCAACAGGGGGCTCGGGCTACACCTTC.